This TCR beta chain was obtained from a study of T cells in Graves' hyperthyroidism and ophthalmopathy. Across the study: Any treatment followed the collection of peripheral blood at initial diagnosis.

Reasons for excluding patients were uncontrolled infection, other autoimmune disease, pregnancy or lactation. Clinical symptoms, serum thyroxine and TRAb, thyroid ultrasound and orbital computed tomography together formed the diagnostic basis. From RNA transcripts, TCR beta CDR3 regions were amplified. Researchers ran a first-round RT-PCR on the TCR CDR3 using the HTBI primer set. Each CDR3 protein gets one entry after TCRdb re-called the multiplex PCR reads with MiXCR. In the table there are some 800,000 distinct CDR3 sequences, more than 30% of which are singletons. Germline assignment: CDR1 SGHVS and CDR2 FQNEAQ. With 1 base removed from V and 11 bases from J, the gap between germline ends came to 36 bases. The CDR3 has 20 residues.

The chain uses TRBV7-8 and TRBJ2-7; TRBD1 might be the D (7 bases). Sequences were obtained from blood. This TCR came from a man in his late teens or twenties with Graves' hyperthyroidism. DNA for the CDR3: TGTGCCAGCAGCTTAGGGGGGAGGACAGATTGGGCCCTAGATGGGGACAGAAAGTACTTC. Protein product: CASSLGGRTDWALDGDRKYF.